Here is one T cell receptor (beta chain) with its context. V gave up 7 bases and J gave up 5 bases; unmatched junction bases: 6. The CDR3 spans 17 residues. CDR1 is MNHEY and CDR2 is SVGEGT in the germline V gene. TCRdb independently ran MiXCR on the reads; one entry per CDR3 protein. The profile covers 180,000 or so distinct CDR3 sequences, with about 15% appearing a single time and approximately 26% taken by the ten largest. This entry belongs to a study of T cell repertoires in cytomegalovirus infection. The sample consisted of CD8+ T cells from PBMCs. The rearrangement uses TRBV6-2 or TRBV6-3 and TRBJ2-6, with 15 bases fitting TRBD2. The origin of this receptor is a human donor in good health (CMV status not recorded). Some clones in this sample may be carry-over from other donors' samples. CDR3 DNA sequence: TGTGCCAGCACCCTCGGACTAGCGGGGGGGCGGGCCAACGTCCTGACTTTC. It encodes CASTLGLAGGRANVLTF.